The T cell receptor (beta chain) under discussion was sequenced for a study of T cell responses to AZD1222 COVID-19 vaccine (dated by TCRdb to about 2021). With respect to the entire study: TCR sequencing was performed for 233 trial participants, of whom around 210 were given two doses of AZD1222 and roughly 25 were given two doses of MenACWY control vaccine. Trial participants were enrolled into age subgroups of 18-55, 56-69 and 70-plus years, which contained approximately 150, 28 and 58 TCR-sequenced participants, respectively. Study-wide conclusions, independent of this receptor: Conclusions about previously exposed vaccinees were limited because only six AZD1222 recipients were SARS-CoV-2 seropositive at baseline. Because no samples from the day 14 peak response were available, repertoires could be characterized only after the peak T cell response. After two AZD1222 doses, spike-specific TCR breadth and depth were significantly higher than at day 0 and than in MenACWY recipients. Most participants were white British and females outnumbered males, and the authors suggested that clonal diversity may have been underestimated. The 56-69-year group was small, and its depth increase did not reach significance, likely because of low power. Reportedly, close to half of the unique spike-specific TCRs recognized epitopes lying outside the regions that are mutated in the B.1.351 and B.1.1.7 variants. The whole spike protein was spanned by vaccine-associated CD4 TCRs, and dominant responses were seen in regions 160-218 and 743-854.

The junction shows trimming of 5 bases on V and 0 bases on J, plus 12 bases between the germline ends. The CDR3 measures 15 amino acids from cysteine to phenylalanine. Only the CDR3 DNA stays, 45 bases, in frame from base 1. From the germline V gene, CDR1 is SGHRS and CDR2 is YFSETQ. Reading the label with the study, this specimen's time point is: about 28 days (+/-7) after the second vaccine dose. AZD1222 recipients whose second dose came at about 4 weeks and those whose second dose came at about 12 weeks were combined into one group, since spike-specific TCR depth and breadth did not differ between the two schedules. The vaccinee samples were drawn from two UK trials, COV001 and COV002, one of which was a single-blind randomized controlled phase 2/3 trial testing AZD1222 (ChAdOx1 nCoV-19) in healthy adults. Trial participant PBMC samples were collected at day 0 and day 28 after the second dose for TCRbeta chain sequencing.

Of note for this clone: Its antigen remains undetermined. The input lacks base qualities; no much larger clone sits a single base away.

The CDR3 regions of human TCRbeta chains were analyzed by immunosequencing. The paper's processing steps were these. TCRs in the repertoires were matched against a reference library of SARS-CoV-2-specific TCRs that had been generated with the MIRA antigen-specificity platform. Breadth was defined as the fraction of unique TCRs that were SARS-CoV-2-associated, and depth was defined as the fraction of total T cells that were SARS-CoV-2-associated. Using the MIRA data, every spike-specific TCR was mapped to the spike region that the TCR reacted to and assigned to either a CD4 or a CD8 class. Log10-transformed breadth and depth values were compared by one-way ANOVA with Sidak's multiple comparisons tests. What TCRdb holds here is the immuneACCESS table cut down to in-frame rearrangements. Part of the clones is not present; checked against another copy, under half of the missing clones reflect an unresolved V gene, and the others are unexplained. The DNA was the basis for D and trimming; V, J and clone size are from that table. For this sample there are 80,000 to 100,000 clones; just over 90% appear just once. The ten largest clonotypes hold 11% of the sample.

The clonotype was recovered from an adult who received the AZD1222 COVID-19 vaccine. The chain is assembled from TRBV5-1 and TRBJ2-1; TRBD1 could be the D gene, as 5 bases match. Sequenced here: peripheral blood, sampled 28 days after the second AZD1222 dose. The nucleotides read TGCGCCAGCAGTCCGGTGCAGGGCTCCTACAATGAGCAGTTCTTC. It codes for CASSPVQGSYNEQFF.